These 19 T cell receptor beta chains were sequenced from one sample in a study of immune evolution from preneoplasia to lung adenocarcinoma. Generated by immunoSEQ multiplex PCR, the TCRdb table keeps only in-frame clones and is missing some. Of 7,000 to 9,000 clones detected, 83% appear once; the ten largest clones hold approximately 2.9%. Sample: FFPE minimally invasive lung adenocarcinoma tissue. The receptors stem from a person aged 65-85 years with lung adenocarcinoma.

The rearrangement links TRBV30 to TRBJ1-3, with 8 bases matching TRBD1. Trimming cost V 2 bases and J 4 bases; bases outside gene matches: 7. The germline V gene has CDR1 GTSNPN and CDR2 SVGIG (reference sequence). The CDR3 runs 15 residues. Here the CDR3 DNA reads TGTGCCTGGAGTACAGGGGGGGCTGCGGGAAACACCATATATTTT. As protein: CAWSTGGAAGNTIYF. Supplemented by reference TRBV30 and TRBJ1-3, the full variable domain reads SQTIHQWPATLVQPVGSPLSLECTVEGTSNPNLYWYRQAAGRGLQLLFYSVGIGQISSEVPQNLSASRPQDRQFILSSKKLLLSDSGFYLCAWSTGGAAGNTIYFGEGSWLTVV.

This chain joins TRBV2 and TRBJ1-5; D is perhaps TRBD1 (6 bases). Trimming took 4 bases from V and 5 from J, leaving 12 bases between them. CDR1 is SNHLY, CDR2 FYNNEI, per germline. CDR3 length: 14 residues. The CDR3 region is CASSGWDNDQPQHF. For the CDR3, the DNA is TGTGCCAGCAGTGGGTGGGACAATGATCAGCCCCAGCATTTT. The full variable domain, its missing parts supplied by reference TRBV2 and TRBJ1-5, is EPEVTQTPSHQVTQMGQEVILRCVPISNHLYFYWYRQILGQKVEFLVSFYNNEISEKSEIFDDQFSVERPDGSNFTLKIRSTKLEDSAMYFCASSGWDNDQPQHFGDGTRLSIL.

The CDR3 sequence: CASSQGYGAGGNTGELFF. The CDR3 DNA is TGCGCCAGCAGCCAAGGGTACGGGGCGGGGGGGAACACCGGGGAGCTGTTTTTT. The genes are TRBV4-1 and TRBJ2-2; 8 nucleotides line up with TRBD2. The CDR3 sequence is 18 residues long. Germline values: CDR1 MGHRA, CDR2 YSYEKL. V lost 1 base and J lost 1; bases outside the gene matches: 8.

This chain uses TRBV18 with TRBJ2-2; D remains unclear. Per germline, CDR1 KGHSH and CDR2 LQKENI. The CDR3 has 15 residues. Between the trimmed V and J ends, which lost 2 bases and 0 bases, there was a span of 7 bases. CDR3 residues: CASSPLVPNTGELFF. The CDR3 region has the DNA TGTGCCAGCTCACCATTAGTCCCGAACACCGGGGAGCTGTTTTTT.

This clone occurred a few times. The rearrangement links TRBV5-4 to TRBJ2-2; D may be TRBD2 (5 bases). The germline V gene has CDR1 SGHNT and CDR2 YYREEE (reference sequence). The CDR3 is 19 amino acids. The V gene lost 0 bases and the J gene lost 7 bases, with 25 bases spanning the gap. The CDR3: CASSLVLAGLRTGNGELFF. CDR3 coding DNA: TGTGCCAGCAGCTTGGTGCTGGCGGGTCTTCGGACTGGTAACGGGGAGCTGTTTTTT.

The CDR3 DNA reads TGTGCCAGTAGTAAGCGGGGACAAGAGACCCAGTACTTC. This encodes CASSKRGQETQYF. This rearrangement joins TRBV19 to TRBJ2-5, with 7 nucleotides matching TRBD2. Unmatched junction bases numbered 1, after V lost 4 bases and J lost 2 bases. From germline, CDR1 is LNHDA and CDR2 SQIVND (reference sequence). CDR3 length equals 13 residues.

This sequence joins TRBV10-3 and TRBJ2-5; 7 bases are shared with TRBD2. This CDR3 contains 12 residues. V shed 9 bases, J shed 4 bases, and the junction held 5 bases outside the gene matches. CDR1 and CDR2 from the germline V gene are ENHRY and SYGVKD. The CDR3, as DNA: TGTGCCATATCACCGGGGGGAGAGACCCAGTACTTC. Translated: CAISPGGETQYF.

For this clone: Sequence at one end of the junction differs from germline and may be a read error. This chain uses TRBV2 with TRBJ2-5; tentative D call: TRBD2 (6 bases). In germline, CDR1 is SNHLY, CDR2 FYNNEI. The CDR3 runs 16 residues. This CDR3 is CVSSPSAGWQEETQYF. Here the CDR3 DNA reads TGTGTCAGCAGTCCCTCGGCGGGGTGGCAAGAAGAGACCCAGTACTTC.

This clone has a single count. The germline gene is not matched at one end of the junction; a read error may be the cause. The J gene is TRBJ2-6, the V gene TRBV7-6; D gene uncertain. The CDR3 contains 18 residues. The germline V gene encodes CDR1 SGHVS and CDR2 FNYEAQ. The CDR3: CASSKTGESHKSGQRPDF. The CDR3 coding sequence is TGTGCCAGCAGCAAAACGGGTGAATCTCACAAGTCGGGCCAACGTCCTGACTTC.

V usage is TRBV30 and J usage is TRBJ1-1, with D possibly matching TRBD1 (5 bases). Germline V gene sequence: CDR1 GTSNPN, CDR2 SVGIG (reference sequence). This CDR3 contains 13 residues. Deletions cut 0 bases from V and 1 base from J, with 6 bases between. CDR3: CAWSVGGNTEAFF. DNA of the CDR3: TGTGCCTGGAGTGTTGGGGGGAACACTGAAGCTTTCTTT.

V gene TRBV7-2 combines with J gene TRBJ1-1; 9 bases match TRBD1. Germline V gene sequence: CDR1 SGHTA, CDR2 FQGNSA. Trimming removed 3 bases from V and 5 bases from J; junction bases left unmatched: 10. The CDR3 extends over 16 amino acids. CDR3 bases: TGTGCCAGCAGCTTTCGTCGACAGGGGGGAAGAACTGAAGCTTTCTTT. This encodes CASSFRRQGGRTEAFF.

V gene TRBV9 combines with J gene TRBJ1-1; D unresolved. The CDR3 length is 13 residues. Per the germline V gene, CDR1 is SGDLS and CDR2 is YYNGEE. Trimming left V 4 bases short and J 3 bases short, with 10 bases between. In DNA, the CDR3 is TGTGCCAGCAGCACTCGGCGGGACACTGAAGCTTTCTTT. This gives the protein CASSTRRDTEAFF.

The gene calls are TRBV7-2 and TRBJ2-1; 11 bases are a match to TRBD2. This CDR3 has 15 amino acids. CDR1 SGHTA and CDR2 FQGNSA come from the germline V gene. V shed 5 bases and J 8 bases; nucleotides not matched to a gene: 8. The CDR3 sequence: CASSQTSGATHEQFF. The CDR3, as DNA: TGTGCCAGCAGCCAGACTAGCGGGGCTACTCATGAGCAGTTCTTC.

This rearrangement joins TRBV2 to TRBJ1-1; D gene ambiguous. Germline lookup yields CDR1 SNHLY and CDR2 FYNNEI. The CDR3 totals 11 residues. V was clipped by 4 bases and J by 5 bases, with 5 bases between them. The DNA for the CDR3 is TGTGCCAGCAGTGGGGTTACTGAAGCTTTCTTT. Translated: CASSGVTEAFF. Based on the CDR3 plus reference TRBV2 and TRBJ1-1, the full variable domain is EPEVTQTPSHQVTQMGQEVILRCVPISNHLYFYWYRQILGQKVEFLVSFYNNEISEKSEIFDDQFSVERPDGSNFTLKIRSTKLEDSAMYFCASSGVTEAFFGQGTRLTVV.

The chain is built from TRBV7-3 and TRBJ2-7, with 8 nucleotides matching TRBD2. Looked up from germline, CDR1 is SGHTA and CDR2 is FQGTGA. This CDR3 has 15 amino acids. Trimming cost V 3 bases and J 3 bases; bases outside gene matches: 7. Here the CDR3 DNA reads TGTGCCAGCAGCTTGATAAGCGGGAGTGGCTACGAGCAGTACTTC. This encodes CASSLISGSGYEQYF. The full variable domain, completed using reference TRBV7-3 and TRBJ2-7, is GAGVSQTPSNKVTEKGKYVELRCDPISGHTALYWYRQSLGQGPEFLIYFQGTGAADDSGLPNDRFFAVRPEGSVSTLKIQRTERGDSAVYLCASSLISGSGYEQYFGPGTRLTVT.

The chain links TRBV7-2 to TRBJ2-5; D gene uncertain. Germline CDR1 reads SGHTA; CDR2 reads FQGNSA. This CDR3 is built from 13 residues. Trimming removed 5 bases from V and 5 bases from J, with 12 bases in between. The CDR3 nucleotides are TGTGCCAGCAGCCTATCTTTTTCGGAGACCCAGTACTTC. It specifies CASSLSFSETQYF.

The rearrangement uses TRBV19 and TRBJ1-5, with TRBD1 identical over 7 bases. The ends lost 4 bases at V and 5 bases at J; junction bases unmatched: 8. This CDR3 contains 15 residues. Germline V gene lookup returns CDR1 LNHDA and CDR2 SQIVND (reference sequence). The CDR3 sequence is CASSRRQGSHQPQHF. The CDR3 nucleotides read TGTGCCAGTAGTAGGAGACAGGGCTCCCATCAGCCCCAGCATTTT.

The chain is built from TRBV15 and TRBJ2-1; D remains unclear. The V and J ends lost 0 bases and 9 bases respectively, with 9 bases between them. Germline V gene data show CDR1 as LNHNV and CDR2 as YYDKDF (reference sequence). CDR3 length: 13 residues. CDR3 residues: CATSRDPGAEQFF. The CDR3 DNA sequence: TGTGCCACCAGCAGAGACCCAGGCGCTGAGCAGTTCTTC.

V usage is TRBV9 and J usage is TRBJ1-6, with a possible D match to TRBD1 (6 bases). The germline V and J ends were trimmed by 0 bases and 7 bases, with 17 bases remaining between them. Germline V gene sequence: CDR1 SGDLS, CDR2 YYNGEE. This CDR3 contains 17 residues. CDR3 sequence: CASSVAIRWTANSPLHF. CDR3 DNA sequence: TGTGCCAGCAGCGTAGCCATTAGGTGGACAGCCAATTCACCCCTCCACTTT. Supplemented by reference TRBV9 and TRBJ1-6, the full variable domain reads DSGVTQTPKHLITATGQRVTLRCSPRSGDLSVYWYQQSLDQGLQFLIQYYNGEERAKGNILERFSAQQFPDLHSELNLSSLELGDSALYFCASSVAIRWTANSPLHFGNGTRLTVT.